The 26 T cell receptor beta chains given below trace back to one sample, sequenced in a study of T cell repertoires in aging, cancer and after chemotherapy. Rearranged V-D-J TRB sequences were amplified with a mixed TRB-A/B primer pool. TCRdb processed the multiplex PCR reads anew with MiXCR; each CDR3 protein has one entry. The table records roughly 5,000 distinct CDR3 sequences, 20% to 25% of them present only once. Peripheral blood genomic DNA, not sorted cells or RNA, was the template. The material sequenced was blood. The receptors stem from a human donor in good health. The donor label of this sample is uncertain.

This chain links TRBV20-1 with TRBJ1-5, with D possibly matching TRBD1 (6 bases). The V end lost 6 bases, the J end lost 5 bases, and 14 bases lay between the germline ends. Germline assignment: CDR1 DFQATT and CDR2 SNEGSKA (reference sequence). The CDR3 consists of 13 residues. CDR3 nucleotides: TGCAGTGCCAGGTACAGGGAGGATCAGCCCCAGCATTTT. It specifies CSARYREDQPQHF.

This clonotype is medium-sized within its sample. V is TRBV18 and J is TRBJ2-1, with 11 bases that match TRBD2. The CDR3 has 17 amino acids. Germline V gene data show CDR1 as KGHSH and CDR2 as LQKENI. Trimming removed 1 base from V and 2 bases from J; junction bases left unmatched: 4. CDR3 bases: TGTGCCAGCTCACCACAATTACTAGCGGGGGCCTACAATGAGCAGTTCTTC. Protein product: CASSPQLLAGAYNEQFF.

There are many counts of this clonotype. The chain recombines TRBV4-3 with TRBJ1-6; a possible D gene is TRBD1 (5 bases). The V gene lost 1 base and the J gene lost 6 bases, with 13 bases spanning the gap. Germline values: CDR1 LGHNA, CDR2 YSLEER. This CDR3 region has 16 residues. The chain's CDR3 is CASSQVAVQGNSPLHF. In nucleotides, the CDR3 is TGCGCCAGCAGCCAAGTAGCTGTCCAGGGTAATTCACCCCTCCACTTT.

This clonotype is categorized as medium-sized. The chain recombines TRBV15 with TRBJ2-7, with TRBD1 matching over 9 bases. V dropped 0 bases and J dropped 0; count of bases not matched to a gene: 3. The CDR3 length is 16 residues. Per germline, CDR1 LNHNV and CDR2 YYDKDF (reference sequence). CDR3 amino acids: CATSRDGTGSSYEQYF. CDR3 DNA: TGTGCCACCAGCAGAGATGGGACAGGGAGCTCCTACGAGCAGTACTTC.

In its sample, this clonotype is medium-sized. The chain joins TRBV18 to TRBJ1-2; no definite D call. Germline CDR1 and CDR2: KGHSH and LQKENI. The CDR3 sequence is 13 residues long. V was clipped by 2 bases and J by 2 bases, with 6 bases between them. CDR3 in DNA: TGTGCCAGCTCACCAAATCTCAACTATGGCTACACCTTC. Amino acids: CASSPNLNYGYTF. Complete variable domain (other parts from reference TRBV18 and TRBJ1-2): NAGVMQNPRHLVRRRGQEARLRCSPMKGHSHVYWYRQLPEEGLKFMVYLQKENIIDESGMPKERFSAEFPKEGPSILRIQQVVRGDSAAYFCASSPNLNYGYTFGSGTRLTVV.

This rearrangement joins TRBV7-2 to TRBJ2-7; D is ambiguous. Trimming shortened V by 1 base and J by 6 bases, and 7 bases separated the two germline ends. Germline lookup yields CDR1 SGHTA and CDR2 FQGNSA. The CDR3 extends over 12 amino acids. In nucleotides, the CDR3 is TGTGCCAGCAGCTTAGAACGTGTCGAGCAGTACTTC. This encodes CASSLERVEQYF.

By frequency in the sample, this clonotype is medium-sized. This chain connects TRBV19 to TRBJ2-2; 7 positions match TRBD1. The junction had 6 bases not matched to a gene; V was cut back by 6 bases and J by 2 bases. The CDR3 loop spans 15 amino acids. The V gene's germline CDR1 is LNHDA and CDR2 SQIVND (reference sequence). Here the CDR3 reads CASSTGVPNTGELFF. CDR3 DNA: TGTGCCAGTAGCACAGGGGTCCCTAACACCGGGGAGCTGTTTTTT.

This clonotype was counted a few times. The rearrangement uses TRBV28 and TRBJ1-4; D might be TRBD1 (6 bases). V gave up 4 bases and J gave up 2 bases, with 17 bases separating them. Germline-derived CDR1 and CDR2 are MDHEN and SYDVKM. The CDR3 covers 17 residues. The chain's CDR3 is CASSSPPGGGTNEKLFF. The CDR3 region has the DNA TGTGCCAGCAGTTCCCCCCCCGGGGGCGGTACTAATGAAAAACTGTTTTTT.

By proportion, this clonotype is medium-sized. The gene calls are TRBV30 and TRBJ1-5; TRBD1 matches 11 bases. Germline CDR1 is GTSNPN and CDR2 is SVGIG (reference sequence). The CDR3 is 14 amino acids. V lost 5 bases to trimming and J lost 6 bases; unmatched junction nucleotides: 6. The CDR3 sequence is CAWEDRGLGQPQHF. The DNA of the CDR3 is TGTGCCTGGGAGGACAGGGGGCTAGGTCAGCCCCAGCATTTT.

By share of the sample, this clonotype is medium-sized. The gene calls are TRBV30 and TRBJ2-2; perhaps D is TRBD1 or TRBD2 (6 bases each). With 2 bases removed from V and 4 bases from J, the gap between germline ends came to 11 bases. The CDR3 covers 14 residues. Germline V gene data show CDR1 as GTSNPN and CDR2 as SVGIG (reference sequence). This CDR3 reads CAWSREGGTGELFF. The CDR3 nucleotides read TGTGCCTGGAGTCGCGAGGGGGGCACCGGGGAGCTGTTTTTT.

In its sample, this clonotype ranks as medium-sized. The J gene is TRBJ2-7, the V gene TRBV30, with D tentatively TRBD2 (5 bases). Germline V gene sequence: CDR1 GTSNPN, CDR2 SVGIG (reference sequence). V was trimmed by 0 bases and J by 3 bases, leaving 12 bases between them. The CDR3 totals 14 residues. As DNA, the CDR3 is TGTGCCTGGAGTGTCATCGGGAACTTCTACGAGCAGTACTTC. Amino acid sequence: CAWSVIGNFYEQYF. The full variable domain, completed using reference TRBV30 and TRBJ2-7, is SQTIHQWPATLVQPVGSPLSLECTVEGTSNPNLYWYRQAAGRGLQLLFYSVGIGQISSEVPQNLSASRPQDRQFILSSKKLLLSDSGFYLCAWSVIGNFYEQYFGPGTRLTVT.

By proportion, this clonotype is large. J is TRBJ2-2 and V is TRBV6-2 or TRBV6-3, with D possibly TRBD1 on 6 matching bases. The germline V gene encodes CDR1 MNHEY and CDR2 SVGEGT. This CDR3 comprises 15 residues. V shed 5 bases and J shed 0 bases, with 10 bases lying between them. CDR3 region: CASSPGTTNTGELFF. In DNA form, the CDR3 reads TGTGCCAGCAGTCCCGGGACAACGAACACCGGGGAGCTGTTTTTT.

Judged by abundance, this clonotype is medium-sized. This chain joins TRBV7-2 and TRBJ2-7; 8 nucleotides agree with TRBD2. This CDR3 contains 13 residues. With 5 bases clipped from V and 3 bases from J, the junction kept 3 bases outside the gene matches. Per the germline V gene, CDR1 is SGHTA and CDR2 is FQGNSA. For the CDR3, the DNA is TGTGCCAGCAGCCGGGGGGGGGGCTACGAGCAGTACTTC. It codes for CASSRGGGYEQYF.

This chain uses TRBV28 with TRBJ2-3, with D possibly matching TRBD2 (6 bases). Trimming took 7 bases from V and 0 from J, leaving 17 bases between them. This CDR3 has 16 amino acids. Germline V lookup: CDR1 MDHEN, CDR2 SYDVKM. As DNA, the CDR3 is TGTGCCAGCACCGGAGGGAAAGGTTCTAGCACAGATACGCAGTATTTT. Translated: CASTGGKGSSTDTQYF.

By share, this clonotype counts as medium-sized. The V and J genes are TRBV19 and TRBJ2-3; weak D call: TRBD2 (7 bases). Per the germline V gene, CDR1 is LNHDA and CDR2 is SQIVND (reference sequence). V shed 3 bases and J shed 6 bases, with 13 bases lying between them. CDR3 length: 14 residues. In DNA form, the CDR3 reads TGTGCCAGTAGTATTGGGGGGGGGCTCGATACGCAGTATTTT. Its translation: CASSIGGGLDTQYF.

By share, this clonotype counts as medium-sized. An end of the junction differs from the germline gene, which may be a read error. The chain uses TRBV5-1 and TRBJ1-5; 7 bases are shared with TRBD1. The V gene's germline CDR1 is SGHRS and CDR2 YFSETQ. This CDR3 has 15 residues. The CDR3 region has the DNA TGTGCCAGCAGCTGGGGACAGTCAAGCAATCAGCCCCAGCATTTT. Its protein is CASSWGQSSNQPQHF.

Here the CDR3 reads CASRLVCQETQYF. The DNA for the CDR3 is TGTGCCAGCAGACTAGTTTGTCAAGAGACCCAGTACTTC. The V gene is TRBV9, the J gene TRBJ2-5, with a tentative D call TRBD2 (5 bases). The V end was cut by 5 bases, the J end by 2 bases, with 10 bases between. The CDR3 sequence is 13 residues long. The V gene's germline CDR1 is SGDLS and CDR2 YYNGEE. Supplemented by reference TRBV9 and TRBJ2-5, the full variable domain reads DSGVTQTPKHLITATGQRVTLRCSPRSGDLSVYWYQQSLDQGLQFLIQYYNGEERAKGNILERFSAQQFPDLHSELNLSSLELGDSALYFCASRLVCQETQYFGPGTRLLVL.

This chain connects TRBV10-1 to TRBJ2-3; tentatively, D is TRBD1 (5 bases). CDR3 size: 14 residues. The V end lost 6 bases, the J end lost 4 bases, and 14 bases lay between the germline ends. Germline V gives CDR1 WNHNN, CDR2 SYGVQD (reference sequence). This CDR3 reads CASRIIRGADTQYF. The CDR3, as DNA: TGCGCCAGCAGGATTATTAGGGGCGCAGATACGCAGTATTTT.

This clonotype rates as medium-sized. One end of the junction varies from germline; a read error may be responsible. CDR3: CASSRGRDRSFF. The CDR3 bases are TGTGCCAGCAGTCGTGGTAGGGACAGGAGCTTTTTT. The chain combines TRBV6-5 with TRBJ2-3; 8 bases are a match to TRBD1. The CDR3 covers 12 residues. Germline CDR1 MNHEY, CDR2 SVGAGI.

This clonotype has more than one count but fewer than ten. The chain combines TRBV5-1 with TRBJ2-7; TRBD2 might be the D (6 bases). There are 19 residues in the CDR3. Trimming shortened V by 1 base and J by 3 bases, and 26 bases separated the two germline ends. Germline lookup yields CDR1 SGHRS and CDR2 YFSETQ. The CDR3 protein is CASSLRLTYGSQFSYEQYF. CDR3 sequence (DNA): TGCGCCAGCAGCTTGCGGTTAACTTACGGGAGCCAATTCAGCTACGAGCAGTACTTC.

By share of the sample, this clonotype is medium-sized (0.01 to 0.1%). This sequence joins TRBV9 and TRBJ2-7, with D possibly TRBD1 on 6 matching bases. The CDR3 sequence is 14 residues long. Germline assignment: CDR1 SGDLS and CDR2 YYNGEE. The V end lost 2 bases, the J end lost 0 bases, and 9 bases lay between the germline ends. The CDR3 here is CASSVGQASYEQYF. The CDR3 nucleotides are TGTGCCAGCAGCGTGGGACAAGCCTCCTACGAGCAGTACTTC. Full variable domain (outside the CDR3, taken from reference TRBV9 and TRBJ2-7): DSGVTQTPKHLITATGQRVTLRCSPRSGDLSVYWYQQSLDQGLQFLIQYYNGEERAKGNILERFSAQQFPDLHSELNLSSLELGDSALYFCASSVGQASYEQYFGPGTRLTVT.

This clonotype rates as large. V and J are TRBV6-5 and TRBJ2-1, with a tentative D call TRBD1 (5 bases). V gave up 8 bases and J gave up 5 bases, with 10 bases separating them. The CDR3 consists of 12 residues. The V gene's germline CDR1 is MNHEY and CDR2 SVGAGI. CDR3 sequence reads: CASAETDNEQFF. The DNA for the CDR3 is TGTGCCAGCGCCGAGACAGACAATGAGCAGTTCTTC.

The rearrangement joins TRBV5-1 to TRBJ1-4; the D gene is possibly TRBD1 (6 bases). The CDR3 is made up of 15 amino acids. V was shortened by 3 bases and J by 5 bases, with 14 bases between the two germline ends. In germline, CDR1 is SGHRS, CDR2 YFSETQ. The CDR3 sequence: CASSYNRDKNEKLFF. The CDR3 DNA reads TGCGCCAGCAGCTACAACCGGGACAAGAATGAAAAACTGTTTTTT. Based on the CDR3 plus reference TRBV5-1 and TRBJ1-4, the full variable domain is KAGVTQTPRYLIKTRGQQVTLSCSPISGHRSVSWYQQTPGQGLQFLFEYFSETQRNKGNFPGRFSGRQFSNSRSEMNVSTLELGDSALYLCASSYNRDKNEKLFFGSGTQLSVL.

This clonotype ranks as medium-sized (0.01 to 0.1%). The chain is built from TRBV15 and TRBJ1-2, with unresolved D. Trimming left V 5 bases short and J 4 bases short, with 26 bases between. From germline, CDR1 is LNHNV and CDR2 YYDKDF (reference sequence). The CDR3 spans 18 residues. CDR3 DNA sequence: TGTGCCACCAGCGCAACAAAACGTAGGAACTCCATACTCTATGGCTACACCTTC. Protein: CATSATKRRNSILYGYTF.

This clonotype was detected ten times or more. The chain employs TRBV27 and TRBJ1-5; D not certain. The germline gives CDR1 MNHEY, CDR2 SMNVEV (reference sequence). There are 16 residues in the CDR3. Between the trimmed V and J ends, which lost 2 bases and 3 bases, there was a span of 14 bases. The CDR3 here is CASSLGPSRFNQPQHF. DNA for the CDR3: TGTGCCAGCAGTTTAGGGCCCTCCCGATTCAATCAGCCCCAGCATTTT.

By share of the sample, this clonotype is medium-sized (0.01 to 0.1%). J is TRBJ1-4 and V is TRBV5-5, with a tentative D call TRBD1 (6 bases). CDR1 SGHKS and CDR2 YYEKEE come from the germline V gene (reference sequence). CDR3 length: 15 residues. V lost 1 base and J lost 8, with 15 bases in between. The CDR3 bases are TGTGCCAGCAGCTTGAATTCAGGGGCAGGGGAAAAACTGTTTTTT. It translates to CASSLNSGAGEKLFF. The variable domain in full, with the rest retrieved from reference TRBV5-5 and TRBJ1-4, is DAGVTQSPTHLIKTRGQQVTLRCSPISGHKSVSWYQQVLGQGPQFIFQYYEKEERGRGNFPDRFSARQFPNYSSELNVNALLLGDSALYLCASSLNSGAGEKLFFGSGTQLSVL.